Listed below are T cell receptor beta chains from one sample, sequenced in a study of blood T cell repertoires in COVID-19. Repertoires were generated with immunoSEQ multiplex PCR, while TCRdb's copy carries only in-frame clones and drops some. In the table there are approximately 130,000 clones, just over 75% of which are singletons. The sequencing sample was made of peripheral blood. The receptor set was obtained from a human donor in a cohort sampled during active COVID-19. Both conserved end residues are part of each CDR3. Fields, in order: V gene, CDR3 protein.

v_gene: TRBV7-9
CDR3aa: CASSPSLTYSTDTQYF

v_gene: TRBV7-9
CDR3aa: CASSLRDREGTDTQYF

v_gene: TRBV5-5
CDR3aa: CASSLFVQDTEAFF

v_gene: TRBV18
CDR3aa: CASSLAGSSTDTQYF

v_gene: TRBV6-5
CDR3aa: CASRRQGDQPQHF

v_gene: TRBV27
CDR3aa: CASSLSTGYYGYTF

v_gene: TRBV6-4
CDR3aa: CASSERAGGQETQYF

v_gene: TRBV7-2
CDR3aa: CASSHNLRGTGLNEQYF

v_gene: TRBV7-9
CDR3aa: CASSLADGLAGDYEQYF

v_gene: TRBV11-2
CDR3aa: CASSSKTGDNQPQHF

v_gene: TRBV5-1
CDR3aa: CASSSLGQMNTGELFF

v_gene: TRBV4-2
CDR3aa: CASSQARGTVAEQYF

v_gene: TRBV2
CDR3aa: CASSFDRYTNYGYTF

v_gene: TRBV5-1
CDR3aa: CASSLGPLVAGGQETQYF

v_gene: TRBV5-6
CDR3aa: CASSLVSGTDTQYF

v_gene: TRBV6-5
CDR3aa: CASTGRAYEQYF